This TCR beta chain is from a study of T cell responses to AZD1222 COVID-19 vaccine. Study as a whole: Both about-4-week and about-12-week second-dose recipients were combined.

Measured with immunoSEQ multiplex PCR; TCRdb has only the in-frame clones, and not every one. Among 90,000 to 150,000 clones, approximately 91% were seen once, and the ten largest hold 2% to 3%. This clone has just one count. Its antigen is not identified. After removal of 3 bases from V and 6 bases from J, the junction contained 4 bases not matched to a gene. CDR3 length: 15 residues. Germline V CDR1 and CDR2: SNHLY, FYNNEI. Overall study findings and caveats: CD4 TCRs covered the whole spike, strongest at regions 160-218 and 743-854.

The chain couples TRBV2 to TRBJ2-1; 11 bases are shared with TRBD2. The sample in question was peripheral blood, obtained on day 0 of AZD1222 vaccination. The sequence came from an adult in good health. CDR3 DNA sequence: TGTGCCAGCAGTGATCGTAGCGGGAGGGCCAATGAGCAGTTCTTC. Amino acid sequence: CASSDRSGRANEQFF.